This T cell receptor beta chain was identified during a study of blood T cell repertoires in COVID-19. Assay: immunoSEQ multiplex PCR; the TCRdb copy retains only in-frame clones and omits some. This sample carries fewer than 250,000 clones, 80% to 90% of them seen once, and the ten largest clones take roughly 7.6%. This CDR3 region has 15 residues. CDR1 is SGDLS and CDR2 is YYNGEE in the germline V gene. V was pared by 1 base and J by 0 bases, with 4 bases of the junction left unmatched. The clonotype was recovered from a woman aged 50 to 65 with acute or convalescent COVID-19. The genes are TRBV9 and TRBJ2-7; 7 nucleotides agree with TRBD2. Sequenced sample: peripheral blood. This CDR3 reads CASSVYGGSSYEQYF. Written as DNA, the CDR3 is TGTGCCAGCAGCGTATATGGCGGGAGCTCCTACGAGCAGTACTTC.